This T cell receptor beta chain was captured by sequencing in a study of shared clonotypes between healthy human individuals. Regarding the study as a whole: Naive subsets, compared against memory subsets, generally had larger estimated richness values. Some naive CD4 clonotypes, 4% to 6%, turned up in common across a handful of donors. What rarefaction showed was incomplete sorted-subset sequencing despite large depth.

A note on this clone: As yet, its antigen is unknown.

Researchers partitioned CD4+ cells into CD45RA+ naive and CD45RA-negative memory subsets. Only in-frame clones appear in the TCRdb table, and some are missing; sequencing was by immunoSEQ multiplex PCR. This repertoire shows a few million clones, roughly nine tenths found once; its top ten account for about 0.13%. Sequencing input: naive CD4+ T cells sorted from blood. Subset meaning: CD45RA+ positively selected. The TCR was taken from a man aged 18 to 35 in good health.

As DNA, the CDR3 is TGTGCCATCAGTCAGAATAATGAGCAGTTCTTC. It is translated as CAISQNNEQFF. The chain joins TRBV10-3 to TRBJ2-1; D is uncertain. V shed 5 bases and J shed 7 bases, with 6 bases lying between them. CDR3 length: 11 amino acids. In germline, CDR1 is ENHRY, CDR2 SYGVKD.